The text below deals with one T cell receptor beta chain. This entry comes from a study of blood T cell repertoires in COVID-19. V was pared by 5 bases and J by 3 bases, with 13 bases between. The CDR3 runs to 14 residues. Germline CDR1 is SGHNT and CDR2 is YENEEA. Some clones are missing from TCRdb's copy, which holds only in-frame ones; the method was immunoSEQ multiplex PCR. The table records about 98,000 clones, about 81% of them present only once. The receptor comes from a man aged 55-75 years with acute or convalescent COVID-19. Sample: peripheral blood. The V and J genes are TRBV11-3 and TRBJ1-2; possible D gene TRBD1, 6 bases. CDR3 region: CASSGRGADYGYTF. In DNA, the CDR3 is TGTGCCAGCAGCGGGCGGGGGGCAGACTATGGCTACACCTTC. The entire variable domain, with the rest obtained from reference TRBV11-3 and TRBJ1-2, is as follows: EAGVVQSPRYKIIEKKQPVAFWCNPISGHNTLYWYLQNLGQGPELLIRYENEEAVDDSQLPKDRFSAERLKGVDSTLKIQPAELGDSAVYLCASSGRGADYGYTFGSGTRLTVV.